A selection of T cell receptor beta chains follows, all from one sample in a study of CXCR3-negative and CXCR3-positive naive CD8 T cells. No DNA is given; TCRdb re-called the 5' RACE reads and lists each CDR3 protein once. This sample's clone table lists tens of thousands of distinct CDR3 sequences. The specimen was memory CD8+ T cells from blood. These receptor sequences come from a human donor in good health. Some clones in this sample may be carry-over from other donors' samples. The CDR3 runs from the conserved cysteine through the conserved F or W.

V gene	J gene	CDR3 protein
TRBV6-4	TRBJ2-2	CASSESNTGELFF
TRBV29-1	TRBJ1-1	CSSSGGTDTEAFF
TRBV7-3	TRBJ2-2	CASSPLSAGTNGRGLFF
TRBV5-1	TRBJ1-1	CASSSSGSEAFF
TRBV20-1	TRBJ1-1	CSAKKEGDTEAFF
TRBV20-1	TRBJ2-7	CSARDLAGGIYEQYF
TRBV5-5	TRBJ1-2	CASSWDRGSYGYTF
TRBV6-4	TRBJ2-3	CASSPTHGAGTDTQYF
TRBV4-1	TRBJ1-2	CASSQDRRQGNYGYTF
TRBV27	TRBJ2-7	CASSLSGSATYEQYF
TRBV4-1	TRBJ2-7	CASSQEAVGGYEQYF
TRBV4-3	TRBJ2-1	CASSQGEAGYEQFF
TRBV6-2/TRBV6-3	TRBJ2-2	CASSSFKAAGDNLAMTGELFF
TRBV12-3/TRBV12-4	TRBJ1-1	CASSFTQGTEAFF
TRBV6-2/TRBV6-3	TRBJ2-3	CASSSSTGGADTQYF
TRBV7-9	TRBJ2-1	CASSLTGEGTYNEQFF
TRBV5-5	TRBJ2-7	CASSPAAGASYEQYF
TRBV4-1	TRBJ2-1	CASSQDSRDNEQFF
TRBV12-3/TRBV12-4	TRBJ1-2	CASSWDRGADSSNYGYTF
TRBV12-3/TRBV12-4	TRBJ2-1	CASSLGPRAGGPSSYNEQFF
TRBV29-1	TRBJ2-1	CSVEGGIGNEQFF
TRBV29-1	TRBJ2-3	CSARLAGGPDTQYF
TRBV6-6	TRBJ1-2	CASRSDRVIYGYTF
TRBV2	TRBJ2-2	CASGRGDNTGELFF
TRBV7-2	TRBJ2-7	CASSSISGGRYEQYF
TRBV15	TRBJ2-2	CATSRDPGQSTGELFF
TRBV21-1	TRBJ1-6	CASSKGGRGPRHLHNSPLHF
TRBV20-1	TRBJ2-7	CSARSGVSGSSYEQYF
TRBV6-5	TRBJ1-2	CASTPKWHIYGYTF
TRBV27	TRBJ2-7	CASISGRVAASSYEQYF
TRBV2	TRBJ2-7	CASNRPTEADSYEQYF
TRBV12-3/TRBV12-4	TRBJ2-1	CASSSEAEQFF
TRBV20-1	TRBJ2-1	CSAARSQSSYNDQFF
TRBV6-4	TRBJ2-3	CASSEGGGAIDTQYF
TRBV20-1	TRBJ2-7	CSARGERETYEQYF
TRBV7-9	TRBJ2-1	CASSLEPGLANNEQFF
TRBV27	TRBJ2-3	CASSRTSPTDTQYF
TRBV6-5	TRBJ2-1	CASSYGAPESSYNEQFF
TRBV7-9	TRBJ1-5	CASSFTGSGQPQHF
TRBV27	TRBJ2-1	CASTMSSYNEQFF
TRBV13	TRBJ1-6	CASSRQGFYNSPLHF
TRBV7-9	TRBJ2-5	CASSSNKLPAAETQYF
TRBV7-2	TRBJ1-2	CASSSPLQFRNGYTF
TRBV29-1	TRBJ2-1	CSVEEGDRVGYNEQFF
TRBV4-3	TRBJ2-6	CASSQDSVSGANVLTF
TRBV25-1	TRBJ2-6	CASSEGGGSGANVLTF
TRBV5-1	TRBJ1-1	CASSLNTGTNTEAFF
TRBV29-1	TRBJ1-4	CSVVAGSEKLFF
TRBV29-1	TRBJ2-7	CSVEVGRQGSYEQYF
TRBV7-6	TRBJ2-3	CASSFRLAGPTDTQYF
TRBV6-4	TRBJ2-1	CASSDSNEQFF
TRBV7-9	TRBJ1-1	CASSSLSGTGGTEAFF
TRBV29-1	TRBJ2-2	CSVGQLNTGELFF
TRBV20-1	TRBJ2-5	CSARAVSVETQYF
TRBV5-1	TRBJ2-7	CASSLVGRAHEQYF